This is a list of T cell receptor beta chains from one sample in a study of OX40 agonist ivuxolimab in advanced cancers. Clones were sequenced by immunoSEQ multiplex PCR, and TCRdb holds only the in-frame ones, with some missing. The sample has tens of thousands of clones; about 83% are singletons. The source material was CD4+ or CD8+ T cells sorted from blood, sampled in a trial of the OX40 agonist ivuxolimab. The receptors were gathered from an adult with an advanced solid tumor such as melanoma, head and neck, liver or kidney cancer. CDR3s include the opening cysteine and the closing phenylalanine or tryptophan. A D gene is named only where the DNA matches it firmly. Some rows have no size entry. The others give once, few or many, or a class for an expanded clone.

>TRBV11-2|.|TRBJ2-3|.|12
CASSAVLDTQYF
TGTGCCAGCAGCGCCGTCCTAGATACGCAGTATTTT
>TRBV7-2|.|TRBJ2-7|.|14
CASTLPAGSYEQYF
TGTGCCAGCACCCTGCCGGCGGGGTCCTACGAGCAGTACTTC
>TRBV30|.|TRBJ1-6|.|14
CAWGVTGINSPLHF
TGTGCCTGGGGCGTAACAGGGATAAATTCACCCCTCCACTTT
>TRBV7-9|few|TRBJ2-7|.|14
CASSPRTSPYEQYF
TGTGCCAGCAGCCCGAGGACTTCACCCTACGAGCAGTACTTC
>TRBV4-2|.|TRBJ2-3|.|17
CASSPYWGAGSTDTQYF
TGTGCCAGCAGCCCATATTGGGGGGCGGGGAGCACAGATACGCAGTATTTT
>TRBV5-6|.|TRBJ1-5|.|16
CASSLGGPNSNQPQHF
TGTGCCAGCAGCTTGGGAGGGCCCAATAGCAATCAGCCCCAGCATTTT
>TRBV6-6|.|TRBJ1-5|TRBD1|14
CASSPGTANQPQHF
TGTGCCAGCAGTCCGGGGACAGCTAATCAGCCCCAGCATTTT
>TRBV15|.|TRBJ2-3|TRBD1|17
CATSRDRQGVSTDTQYF
TGTGCCACCAGCAGGGACCGACAGGGGGTTTCCACAGATACGCAGTATTTT
>TRBV11-2|.|TRBJ2-5|TRBD1|15
CASSLTHRGQETQYF
TGTGCCAGCAGCTTAACCCACAGGGGCCAAGAGACCCAGTACTTC
>TRBV11-2|.|TRBJ1-4|.|11
CASSQAEKLFF
TGTGCCAGCAGCCAAGCTGAAAAACTGTTTTTT
>TRBV14|.|TRBJ2-7|TRBD2|16
CASSPGLAGAGYEQYF
TGTGCCAGCAGCCCGGGACTAGCGGGAGCAGGGTACGAGCAGTACTTC
>TRBV11-3|once|TRBJ2-7|.|15
CASSLGGEGLAEQYF
TGTGCCAGCAGCTTAGGAGGAGAGGGACTCGCCGAGCAGTACTTC
>TRBV5-4|.|TRBJ2-5|TRBD2|16
CASSSTSGGPRETQYF
TGTGCCAGCAGCTCGACTAGCGGGGGGCCGCGAGAGACCCAGTACTTC
>TRBV13|.|TRBJ1-6|TRBD1|16
CASSQSGQGVHSPLHF
TGTGCCAGCAGCCAATCGGGACAGGGGGTACATTCACCCCTCCACTTT
>TRBV11-3|.|TRBJ2-5|TRBD2|16
CASSRGLAGGPETQYF
TGTGCCAGCAGCCGCGGACTAGCGGGGGGGCCGGAGACCCAGTACTTC
>TRBV5-1|once|TRBJ2-5|TRBD1|14
CASSFAGGGETQYF
TGCGCCAGCAGCTTCGCAGGGGGCGGTGAGACCCAGTACTTC
>TRBV18|once|TRBJ2-7|.|14
CASSPQGVPYEQYF
TGTGCCAGCTCACCACAGGGTGTCCCCTACGAGCAGTACTTC
>TRBV7-9|.|TRBJ1-1|.|17
CASSLAAGRVRNTEAFF
TGTGCCAGCAGCTTAGCGGCAGGGAGGGTAAGGAACACTGAAGCTTTCTTT
>TRBV5-5|.|TRBJ2-3|.|16
CASSLPALPSTDTQYF
TGTGCCAGCAGCTTGCCCGCATTGCCTAGCACAGATACGCAGTATTTT
>TRBV9|.|TRBJ2-5|.|14
CASSVSGFQETQYF
TGTGCCAGCAGCGTTTCAGGGTTTCAAGAGACCCAGTACTTC
>TRBV4-1|.|TRBJ2-7|.|16
CASSQDRGILSYEQYF
TGCGCCAGCAGCCAAGATCGGGGGATCCTCTCCTACGAGCAGTACTTC
>TRBV7-3|.|TRBJ2-3|TRBD1|15
CASSAQGALADTQYF
TGTGCCAGCAGCGCACAGGGGGCGTTAGCAGATACGCAGTATTTT
>TRBV7-2|.|TRBJ2-3|.|14
CASRRPGSTDTQYF
TGTGCCAGCCGGAGACCCGGTAGCACAGATACGCAGTATTTT
>TRBV7-9|.|TRBJ1-4|.|15
CASSPEGATNEKLFF
TGTGCCAGCAGCCCCGAGGGTGCAACTAATGAAAAACTGTTTTTT
>TRBV7-9|.|TRBJ1-1|.|14
CASSLGTEKTEAFF
TGTGCCAGCAGCTTAGGGACGGAGAAGACTGAAGCTTTCTTT
>TRBV7-8|.|TRBJ2-7|.|15
CASSLEAPGAYEQYF
TGTGCCAGCAGCTTAGAGGCCCCGGGAGCCTACGAGCAGTACTTC
>TRBV19|.|TRBJ2-5|.|15
CASSIDLRSQETQYF
TGTGCCAGTAGTATAGATCTTAGGAGCCAAGAGACCCAGTACTTC
>TRBV2|.|TRBJ2-7|.|12
CASSQDAYEQYF
TGTGCCAGCAGTCAGGACGCCTACGAGCAGTACTTC
>TRBV21-1|once|TRBJ1-5|.|14
CASTLDEDPEPQHF
TGTGCCAGCACCTTAGATGAAGACCCGGAGCCCCAGCATTTT
>TRBV15|.|TRBJ2-5|TRBD2|15
CATSRGAGVSETQYF
TGTGCCACCAGCAGAGGAGCGGGGGTTTCGGAGACCCAGTACTTC
>TRBV4-1|few|TRBJ2-4|.|16
CASSQEGRGAKNIQYF
TGCGCCAGCAGCCAAGAGGGTCGGGGGGCCAAAAACATTCAGTACTTC
>TRBV27|.|TRBJ2-7|TRBD1|14
CASSPGTGIYEQYF
TGTGCCAGCAGTCCCGGGACAGGGATATACGAGCAGTACTTC
>TRBV10-1|once|TRBJ2-7|.|14
CASSATGVSYEQYF
TGCGCCAGCAGTGCTACGGGGGTTTCCTACGAGCAGTACTTC
>TRBV7-2|.|TRBJ1-4|.|14
CASSFFLNSEKLFF
TGTGCCAGCAGCTTTTTTCTAAATAGTGAAAAACTGTTTTTT
>TRBV11-3|.|TRBJ2-3|.|15
CASSLQGLSTDTQYF
TGTGCCAGCAGCTTACAGGGCCTTAGCACAGATACGCAGTATTTT
>TRBV19|.|TRBJ1-6|TRBD1|14
CASRTGTGNSPLHF
TGTGCCAGTAGGACCGGGACAGGGAATTCACCCCTCCACTTT
>TRBV15|.|TRBJ2-7|.|14
CATSSGQRRAEQYF
TGTGCCACCAGCAGTGGGCAGAGAAGGGCTGAGCAGTACTTC
>TRBV18|.|TRBJ2-5|TRBD2|14
CASSPLREGETQYF
TGTGCCAGCTCACCATTGCGGGAGGGAGAGACCCAGTACTTC
>TRBV27|.|TRBJ2-7|.|14
CASSLSRSSYEQYF
TGTGCCAGCAGTTTAAGCAGGAGCTCCTACGAGCAGTACTTC
>TRBV5-1|.|TRBJ2-1|.|13
CASSFSSRDEQFF
TGCGCCAGCAGCTTCTCCAGTCGGGATGAGCAGTTCTTC
>TRBV30|.|TRBJ1-6|.|14
CAWRQGAGNSPLHF
TGTGCCTGGAGACAGGGCGCTGGTAATTCACCCCTCCACTTT
>TRBV27|.|TRBJ2-1|TRBD2|15
CASSLWDYQKGEQFF
TGTGCCAGCAGTTTATGGGACTATCAGAAGGGTGAGCAGTTCTTC
>TRBV5-1|.|TRBJ2-3|TRBD2|16
CASSPSGGARTDTQYF
TGCGCCAGCAGCCCGAGCGGGGGGGCAAGGACAGATACGCAGTATTTT
>TRBV29-1|.|TRBJ2-2|TRBD1|13
CSVEGQGTGELFF
TGCAGCGTTGAGGGACAGGGAACCGGGGAGCTGTTTTTT
>TRBV7-2|.|TRBJ2-4|.|16
CASSSPPLLAKNIQYF
TGTGCCAGCAGCTCGCCCCCGTTATTAGCCAAAAACATTCAGTACTTC
>TRBV4-1|.|TRBJ2-3|TRBD1|16
CASSQGQGVLTDTQYF
TGCGCCAGCAGCCAAGGCCAGGGGGTCCTCACAGATACGCAGTATTTT
>TRBV11-2|.|TRBJ2-7|TRBD1|15
CASSPTGATSYEQYF
TGTGCCAGCAGCCCCACAGGGGCTACCTCCTACGAGCAGTACTTC
>TRBV7-2|once|TRBJ1-1|.|15
CASSPRPTGSTEAFF
TGTGCCAGCAGCCCACGACCTACAGGGAGCACTGAAGCTTTCTTT
>TRBV27|.|TRBJ1-2|.|15
CASRFSGTEGYGYTF
TGTGCCAGTCGCTTTTCCGGGACCGAGGGCTATGGCTACACCTTC
>TRBV19|.|TRBJ1-5|.|14
CASMARYSNQPQHF
TGTGCCAGTATGGCTCGGTATAGCAATCAGCCCCAGCATTTT
>TRBV27|.|TRBJ2-4|TRBD1|15
CASSDRGLSGDIQYF
TGTGCCAGCAGCGACAGGGGGCTGAGTGGGGACATTCAGTACTTC
>TRBV6-5|.|TRBJ2-7|.|14
CASSSYGAAYEQYF
TGTGCCAGCAGTTCTTACGGCGCGGCCTACGAGCAGTACTTC
>TRBV19|.|TRBJ2-1|TRBD2|16
CASSVLAGGPLNEQFF
TGTGCCAGTAGTGTACTAGCGGGAGGGCCTCTCAATGAGCAGTTCTTC
>TRBV4-1|.|TRBJ1-5|.|15
CASSHVGQVNQPQHF
TGCGCCAGCAGCCATGTCGGACAAGTTAATCAGCCCCAGCATTTT
>TRBV6-5|few|TRBJ1-5|.|15
CASSYRPNSNQPQHF
TGTGCCAGCAGTTACCGGCCCAATAGCAATCAGCCCCAGCATTTT
>TRBV9|.|TRBJ2-3|.|16
CASSGGRAWGTDTQYF
TGTGCCAGCAGCGGGGGCCGCGCGTGGGGCACAGATACGCAGTATTTT
>TRBV7-9|.|TRBJ2-5|TRBD2|17
CASSLGGGIGLAETQYF
TGTGCCAGCAGCTTAGGAGGGGGGATCGGACTAGCGGAGACCCAGTACTTC
>TRBV5-3|.|TRBJ2-5|.|12
CARSLGRETQYF
TGTGCCAGAAGCTTGGGCCGGGAGACCCAGTACTTC
>TRBV6-5|.|TRBJ2-3|TRBD1|13
CASSRDRGLTQYF
TGTGCCAGCAGTCGGGACAGGGGGCTTACGCAGTATTTT
>TRBV5-1|.|TRBJ2-1|TRBD2|16
CASSLDLGLVYNEQFF
TGCGCCAGCAGCTTGGACCTGGGACTAGTGTACAATGAGCAGTTCTTC